This T cell receptor beta chain derives from a study of shared clonotypes between healthy human individuals. The length of the CDR3 is 15 residues. With 6 bases clipped from V and 6 bases from J, the junction kept 9 bases outside the gene matches. From germline, CDR1 is MNHEY and CDR2 SVGAGI. The assay was immunoSEQ multiplex PCR, and TCRdb's table has in-frame clones only and misses some. The data hold 2 million to 2.5 million clones, with around 92% observed a single time. The source is a man in his late teens or twenties in good health. Some clones in this sample may be carry-over from other donors' samples. Sequenced input: naive CD4+ T cells from PBMCs. Subset reported: CD45RA+ positively selected. The V call is TRBV6-5, the J call TRBJ2-1; 9 nucleotides match TRBD2. The CDR3 sequence: CASRRPSGRPNEQFF. DNA of the CDR3: TGTGCCAGCAGACGCCCCAGCGGGAGGCCCAATGAGCAGTTCTTC.